Below are 26 T cell receptor beta chains sequenced from a single sample in a study of neurological immune-mediated disorders. TCRdb reprocessed the 5' RACE reads with MiXCR, giving one entry per CDR3 protein. The data hold about 16,000 distinct CDR3 sequences, with approximately 9.1% observed a single time. Sequenced: CD8+ T cells from blood. These receptors all stem from a man in his fifties in good health.

This clonotype was seen at least ten times. The chain couples TRBV7-6 to TRBJ2-2, with 10 bases identical to TRBD2. V shed 5 bases, J shed 4 bases, and the junction held 10 bases outside the gene matches. CDR3 length equals 17 residues. The germline V gene has CDR1 SGHVS and CDR2 FNYEAQ. The CDR3 nucleotides are TGTGCCAGCAGCCCTCCCCTAGCGGGAGTGCCCACCGGGGAGCTGTTTTTT. Protein: CASSPPLAGVPTGELFF.

This clonotype was detected many times. V is TRBV7-9 and J is TRBJ2-7; D is ambiguous. The CDR3 loop spans 13 amino acids. V lost 1 base to trimming and J lost 6 bases, with 10 bases between them. The germline V gene has CDR1 SEHNR and CDR2 FQNEAQ (reference sequence). The chain's CDR3 is CASSLGLPSEQYF. In nucleotides, the CDR3 is TGTGCCAGCAGCTTAGGGCTTCCCTCCGAGCAGTACTTC.

The J gene is TRBJ1-6, the V gene TRBV27; D not certain. The germline V and J ends were trimmed by 4 bases and 8 bases, with 9 bases remaining between them. This CDR3 comprises 13 residues. CDR1 is MNHEY and CDR2 is SMNVEV in the germline V gene (reference sequence). The CDR3 reads CASSYDTDSPLHF. In DNA, the CDR3 is TGTGCCAGCAGTTATGACACGGATTCACCCCTCCACTTT.

Ten or more counts support this clonotype. The gene calls are TRBV20-1 and TRBJ2-3, with 8 bases lining up with TRBD1. In germline, CDR1 is DFQATT, CDR2 SNEGSKA (reference sequence). CDR3 length: 15 residues. Trimming removed 8 bases from V and 0 bases from J; junction bases left unmatched: 10. CDR3 sequence reads: CSSSRRDRSTDTQYF. CDR3 DNA: TGCAGTTCAAGCCGTCGGGACAGGAGCACAGATACGCAGTATTTT.

This clonotype was recorded at least ten times. V and J are TRBV12-3 or TRBV12-4 and TRBJ2-1; no reliable D call. V lost 3 bases, J lost 5 bases, and 2 bases lay in between. The length of the CDR3 is 11 residues. CDR3 in amino acids: CASSLNNEQFF. The CDR3 DNA follows: TGTGCCAGCAGTTTGAACAATGAGCAGTTCTTC.

This clonotype was detected ten times or more. CDR3 sequence (DNA): TGTGCCAGCAGCGTAGGTGACAGGACCTATGGCTACACCTTC. Translated: CASSVGDRTYGYTF. The J gene is TRBJ1-2, the V gene TRBV9; possible D gene TRBD1, 6 bases. In germline, CDR1 is SGDLS, CDR2 YYNGEE. The length of the CDR3 is 14 residues. Trimming pared 0 bases from V and 4 bases from J, leaving 10 bases between.

This clonotype was seen many times. The chain links TRBV29-1 to TRBJ2-1, with TRBD1 matching over 10 bases. Per germline, CDR1 SQVTM and CDR2 ANQGSEA. V dropped 6 bases and J dropped 8; count of bases not matched to a gene: 22. This CDR3 comprises 18 residues. CDR3: CSVHSGTGARFFDDEQFF. The CDR3 nucleotides are TGCAGCGTCCATTCCGGGACAGGGGCCCGTTTTTTTGACGATGAGCAGTTCTTC.

This clonotype occurred many times. The chain is built from TRBV7-9 and TRBJ2-7, with a weak D call TRBD1 (6 bases). The CDR3 runs to 15 residues. CDR1 SEHNR and CDR2 FQNEAQ come from the germline V gene (reference sequence). V lost 5 bases, J lost 3 bases, and 17 bases lay in between. CDR3 sequence: CASSAPRGPHYEQYF. Written as DNA, the CDR3 is TGTGCCAGCAGCGCCCCCAGGGGCCCGCACTACGAGCAGTACTTC. The variable domain in full, completed from reference TRBV7-9 and TRBJ2-7, reads DTGVSQNPRHKITKRGQNVTFRCDPISEHNRLYWYRQTLGQGPEFLTYFQNEAQLEKSRLLSDRFSAERPKGSFSTLEIQRTEQGDSAMYLCASSAPRGPHYEQYFGPGTRLTVT.

This clonotype has ten or more counts. The chain recombines TRBV14 with TRBJ2-3, with 7 bases lining up with TRBD2. In germline, CDR1 is SGHDN, CDR2 FVKESK. V lost 3 bases and J lost 0; bases outside the gene matches: 15. CDR3 length: 19 residues. The CDR3 DNA sequence: TGTGCCAGCAGCCACCGCCAAGAGCTAGCGGTGGCTAGCACAGATACGCAGTATTTT. It yields the protein CASSHRQELAVASTDTQYF.

This clonotype showed up many times. This rearrangement joins TRBV25-1 to TRBJ2-1, with 7 bases identical to TRBD2. V was pared by 7 bases and J by 5 bases, with 5 bases of the junction left unmatched. The CDR3 consists of 13 residues. Germline CDR1 is MGHDK and CDR2 is SYGVNS. The CDR3 region is CASTGGGHNEQFF. For the CDR3, the DNA is TGTGCCAGCACCGGGGGAGGGCACAATGAGCAGTTCTTC.

This clonotype has at least ten counts. The rearrangement links TRBV9 to TRBJ2-1, with TRBD2 identical over 14 bases. J was trimmed by 8 bases and V by 3 bases; bases with no gene match: 7. Germline CDR1 and CDR2: SGDLS and YYNGEE. The CDR3 loop spans 16 amino acids. The CDR3 loop reads CASSGGTSGRGDEQFF. Here the CDR3 DNA reads TGTGCCAGCAGCGGCGGGACTAGCGGGAGAGGAGATGAGCAGTTCTTC.

Many counts were recorded for this clonotype. The chain couples TRBV19 to TRBJ2-4; 10 bases are shared with TRBD2. Germline CDR1 reads LNHDA; CDR2 reads SQIVND (reference sequence). The CDR3 runs to 17 residues. The V and J ends lost 3 bases and 5 bases, in that order; junction bases with no gene match: 10. The CDR3 spells CASSIPPRTSGQNIQYF. The CDR3 bases are TGTGCCAGTAGTATTCCCCCCCGGACTAGCGGCCAAAACATTCAGTACTTC.

Within the sample, this clonotype is medium-sized (0.01 to 0.1%). V usage is TRBV10-2 and J usage is TRBJ1-1; D may be TRBD1 (6 bases). The germline CDR1 and CDR2 sequences are WSHSY and SAAADI. V lost 6 bases and J lost 0, with 8 bases in between. This CDR3 is built from 13 residues. The CDR3 here is CASSGGLNTEAFF. The CDR3 DNA sequence: TGCGCCAGCAGCGGGGGGCTGAACACTGAAGCTTTCTTT.

This clonotype was seen many times. This chain joins TRBV7-2 and TRBJ1-1; TRBD1 aligns across 7 bases. With 0 bases clipped from V and 0 bases from J, the junction kept 4 bases outside the gene matches. This CDR3 spans 16 amino acids. From germline, CDR1 is SGHTA and CDR2 FQGNSA. The CDR3 here is CASSLAIGQVNTEAFF. Written as DNA, the CDR3 is TGTGCCAGCAGCTTAGCAATCGGACAGGTGAACACTGAAGCTTTCTTT. Together with reference TRBV7-2 and TRBJ1-1, the CDR3 gives the full variable domain: GAGVSQSPSNKVTEKGKDVELRCDPISGHTALYWYRQSLGQGLEFLIYFQGNSAPDKSGLPSDRFSAERTGGSVSTLTIQRTQQEDSAVYLCASSLAIGQVNTEAFFGQGTRLTVV.

This clonotype was found many times. The chain couples TRBV2 to TRBJ2-5; 11 bases map to TRBD2. Trimming cost V 5 bases and J 5 bases; bases outside gene matches: 4. Per the germline V gene, CDR1 is SNHLY and CDR2 is FYNNEI. The CDR3 has 14 amino acids. The CDR3 bases are TGTGCCAGCAGTCTAGCGGGAGGAAGGGAGACCCAGTACTTC. It codes for CASSLAGGRETQYF.

This clonotype appeared many times. V and J are TRBV7-2 and TRBJ2-7; D remains unclear. Trimming took 2 bases from V and 0 from J, leaving 5 bases between them. The germline gives CDR1 SGHTA, CDR2 FQGNSA. The CDR3 loop spans 13 amino acids. The CDR3 DNA reads as TGTGCCAGCAGCTTATGGAGCTCCTACGAGCAGTACTTC. Its protein is CASSLWSSYEQYF.

This clonotype was recorded many times. This sequence joins TRBV14 and TRBJ2-4; a possible D gene is TRBD1 (6 bases). The CDR3 consists of 17 residues. The germline CDR1 and CDR2 sequences are SGHDN and FVKESK. V was shortened by 2 bases and J by 1 base, with 15 bases between the two germline ends. The CDR3 reads CASSQNNRVGAKNIQYF. DNA for the CDR3: TGTGCCAGCAGCCAAAACAACAGGGTAGGGGCCAAAAACATTCAGTACTTC.

In its sample, this clonotype was seen many times. The chain uses TRBV5-1 and TRBJ2-1; D is uncertain. With 2 bases removed from V and 9 bases from J, the gap between germline ends came to 12 bases. Germline lookup yields CDR1 SGHRS and CDR2 YFSETQ. This CDR3 has 13 amino acids. CDR3 amino acids: CASSLAGAGEQFF. DNA for the CDR3: TGCGCCAGCAGCTTAGCAGGAGCAGGTGAGCAGTTCTTC.

The table lists this clonotype with many counts. The gene calls are TRBV7-2 and TRBJ2-2, with 9 bases identical to TRBD2. The CDR3 covers 17 residues. Unmatched junction bases numbered 5, after V lost 0 bases and J lost 3 bases. Germline CDR1 is SGHTA and CDR2 is FQGNSA. CDR3 nucleotides: TGTGCCAGCAGCTTAGCAGGCGGGAGGGGACACACCGGGGAGCTGTTTTTT. It translates to CASSLAGGRGHTGELFF.

The rearrangement links TRBV20-1 to TRBJ2-1, with D perhaps given as TRBD1 or TRBD2 (5 bases each). CDR3 length: 13 amino acids. Germline V gene lookup returns CDR1 DFQATT and CDR2 SNEGSKA (reference sequence). The CDR3 DNA reads TGCAGCCTCGACGACGGGGCGACCAATGAGCAGTTCTTC. Residues: CSLDDGATNEQFF.

This clonotype showed up many times. The V and J genes are TRBV28 and TRBJ1-5, with D hard to call. Germline values: CDR1 MDHEN, CDR2 SYDVKM. V gave up 6 bases and J gave up 3 bases, with 21 bases separating them. The CDR3 runs 17 residues. The CDR3 spells CASRPILPNLDNQPQHF. The CDR3, as DNA: TGTGCCAGCAGACCCATCCTCCCAAATCTCGACAATCAGCCCCAGCATTTT.

This clonotype showed up many times. The chain employs TRBV4-2 and TRBJ2-1, with D possibly TRBD2 on 5 matching bases. Germline-derived CDR1 and CDR2 are LGHNA and YNFKEQ. V was shortened by 0 bases and J by 3 bases, with 15 bases between the two germline ends. The CDR3 loop spans 17 amino acids. CDR3 bases: TGTGCCAGCAGCCAAGAGATGGAAGCGGCGAGCTACAATGAGCAGTTCTTC. This translates into CASSQEMEAASYNEQFF.

This clonotype was recorded at least ten times. The CDR3 reads CSARDLGQGVRYGYTF. For the CDR3, the DNA is TGCAGTGCTAGAGATTTGGGACAGGGTGTTCGCTATGGCTACACCTTC. The rearrangement uses TRBV20-1 and TRBJ1-2, with TRBD1 matching 9 bases. The CDR3 loop spans 16 amino acids. CDR1 DFQATT and CDR2 SNEGSKA come from the germline V gene (reference sequence). V gave up 0 bases and J gave up 4 bases; unmatched junction bases: 9.

This clonotype was found many times. The chain links TRBV6-2 or TRBV6-3 to TRBJ2-3; no reliable D call. Trimming pared 0 bases from V and 2 bases from J, leaving 3 bases between. CDR3 length equals 13 residues. Germline V gene lookup returns CDR1 MNHEY and CDR2 SVGEGT. This CDR3 is CASSYSTTDTQYF. In DNA form, the CDR3 reads TGTGCCAGCAGTTACTCGACCACAGATACGCAGTATTTT.

This clonotype is categorized as medium-sized. The chain has TRBV20-1 and TRBJ2-5; D possibly matches TRBD1 or TRBD2 (6 bases each). The CDR3 covers 14 residues. V lost 3 bases and J 5 bases, leaving 16 bases between the germline ends. Germline values: CDR1 DFQATT, CDR2 SNEGSKA (reference sequence). The CDR3 protein is CSARRGEEMETQYF. The DNA for the CDR3 is TGCAGTGCTAGGAGGGGGGAGGAGATGGAGACCCAGTACTTC.

The sample holds a few counts of this clonotype. The V call is TRBV7-9, the J call TRBJ2-7, with no clear D. Germline V gene lookup returns CDR1 SEHNR and CDR2 FQNEAQ (reference sequence). CDR3 length equals 12 residues. The V end was cut by 3 bases, the J end by 2 bases, with 5 bases between. CDR3 region: CASSFAPYEQYF. CDR3 nucleotide sequence: TGTGCCAGCAGCTTCGCGCCCTACGAGCAGTACTTC.